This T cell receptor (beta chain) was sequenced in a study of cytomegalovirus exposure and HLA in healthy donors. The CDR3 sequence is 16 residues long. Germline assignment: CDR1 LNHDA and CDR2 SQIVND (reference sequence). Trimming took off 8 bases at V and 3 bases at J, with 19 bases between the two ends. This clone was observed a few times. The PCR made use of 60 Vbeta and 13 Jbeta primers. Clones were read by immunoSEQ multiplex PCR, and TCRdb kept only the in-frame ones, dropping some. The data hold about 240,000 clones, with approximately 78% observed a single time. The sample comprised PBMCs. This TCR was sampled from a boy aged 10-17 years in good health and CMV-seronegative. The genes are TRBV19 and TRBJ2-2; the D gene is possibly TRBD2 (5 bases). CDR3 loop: CASLSGGRTYTGELFF. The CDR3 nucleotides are TGTGCCAGTCTCTCCGGAGGCCGAACCTACACCGGGGAGCTGTTTTTT.